Below are 27 T cell receptor beta chains sequenced from a single sample in a study of PD-1 blockade in classical Hodgkin lymphoma. Clones were sequenced by immunoSEQ multiplex PCR, and TCRdb holds only the in-frame ones, with some missing. The sample consists of 75,000 to 100,000 clones, approximately 80% of them appearing once. Every patient experienced relapse after autologous stem cell transplantation, and brentuximab vedotin exposure varied. The sequencing used peripheral blood mononuclear cells (PBMCs), collected before the second cycle of nivolumab. Receptors originate from a human donor with classical Hodgkin lymphoma.

This clone was detected only a few times. V and J are TRBV27 and TRBJ2-3; D possibly corresponds to TRBD1 (6 bases). Trimming removed 3 bases from V and 3 bases from J, with 10 bases in between. CDR3 size: 14 residues. From germline, CDR1 is MNHEY and CDR2 SMNVEV (reference sequence). The CDR3 region has the DNA TGTGCCAGCAGTTTGGGGGCAGGGACAGATACGCAGTATTTT. As protein: CASSLGAGTDTQYF.

V and J are TRBV10-3 and TRBJ2-7; 7 nucleotides match TRBD1. The ends lost 6 bases at V and 2 bases at J; junction bases unmatched: 1. Germline V gives CDR1 ENHRY, CDR2 SYGVKD. The CDR3 spans 12 residues. The CDR3 DNA is TGTGCCATCAGCGGGACAGCCTACGAGCAGTACTTC. Translated, it gives CAISGTAYEQYF.

The chain joins TRBV28 to TRBJ2-2, with 9 bases fitting TRBD2. This CDR3 has 16 amino acids. V lost 3 bases, J lost 2 bases, and 4 bases stayed unmatched. Looked up from germline, CDR1 is MDHEN and CDR2 is SYDVKM. The CDR3 here is CASSFGGRANTGELFF. The CDR3 region has the DNA TGTGCCAGCAGTTTCGGCGGGAGGGCCAACACCGGGGAGCTGTTTTTT.

This clone turned up a few times. This rearrangement joins TRBV7-2 to TRBJ2-1; TRBD2 aligns across 15 bases. The CDR3 is made up of 16 amino acids. Germline V gene sequence: CDR1 SGHTA, CDR2 FQGNSA. V lost 1 base to trimming and J lost 10 bases; unmatched junction nucleotides: 5. The DNA for the CDR3 is TGTGCCAGCAGCTTAGTCGGACTAGCGGGAGGGGGGGAGCAGTTCTTC. Translated: CASSLVGLAGGGEQFF. Full variable domain (outside the CDR3, taken from reference TRBV7-2 and TRBJ2-1): GAGVSQSPSNKVTEKGKDVELRCDPISGHTALYWYRQSLGQGLEFLIYFQGNSAPDKSGLPSDRFSAERTGGSVSTLTIQRTQQEDSAVYLCASSLVGLAGGGEQFFGPGTRLTVL.

J is TRBJ2-5 and V is TRBV25-1, with D possibly TRBD1 on 6 matching bases. Looked up from germline, CDR1 is MGHDK and CDR2 is SYGVNS. This CDR3 comprises 14 residues. The V gene lost 7 bases and the J gene lost 3 bases, with 15 bases spanning the gap. The CDR3 DNA sequence: TGTGCCAGCACCGCAGGGGCCCCAGAAGAGACCCAGTACTTC. Protein sequence: CASTAGAPEETQYF.

The chain uses TRBV10-3 and TRBJ2-7; 10 bases are a match to TRBD1. The CDR3 loop spans 16 amino acids. Germline V lookup: CDR1 ENHRY, CDR2 SYGVKD. V was pared by 0 bases and J by 3 bases, with 5 bases of the junction left unmatched. CDR3 in DNA: TGTGCCATCAGTGAGTCGGACAGGACAGGGGGCTACGAGCAGTACTTC. Protein: CAISESDRTGGYEQYF.

J is TRBJ1-5 and V is TRBV10-1, with D perhaps matching TRBD1 (6 bases). The V end was cut by 8 bases, the J end by 7 bases, with 15 bases between. This CDR3 has 13 amino acids. Germline loops: CDR1 WNHNN, CDR2 SYGVQD (reference sequence). DNA of the CDR3: TGCGCCAGCCCGGGGGCGGGGTGCCAGCCCCAGCATTTT. As protein: CASPGAGCQPQHF.

The chain has TRBV5-4 and TRBJ2-5; 8 bases are a match to TRBD2. Germline V gene data show CDR1 as SGHNT and CDR2 as YYREEE (reference sequence). This CDR3 is 17 amino acids long. V trimming: 2 bases; J trimming: 4 bases; junction bases outside the gene matches: 13. In nucleotides, the CDR3 is TGTGCCAGCAGCTTCGGTGGTTCGGGAGGGCCGGGAGAGACCCAGTACTTC. Protein: CASSFGGSGGPGETQYF.

The chain employs TRBV7-2 and TRBJ2-1; possibly TRBD2 for D (6 bases). The CDR3 runs to 13 residues. Germline loops: CDR1 SGHTA, CDR2 FQGNSA. The ends were cut back, 5 bases at V and 4 bases at J, with 9 bases in the middle. The CDR3 spells CASSPGTYNEQFF. The CDR3 DNA follows: TGTGCCAGCAGCCCAGGGACTTACAATGAGCAGTTCTTC.

This chain uses TRBV28 with TRBJ1-3, with 7 bases that match TRBD1. Germline V CDR1 and CDR2: MDHEN, SYDVKM. J gave up 4 bases and V 3 bases, and 0 bases lay outside the gene matches. The CDR3 runs 13 residues. As DNA, the CDR3 is TGTGCCAGCAGTTTGGACAGGGGAAACACCATATATTTT. Translating it yields CASSLDRGNTIYF.

In its sample, this clone was seen a few times. The rearrangement links TRBV2 to TRBJ1-2; the D is unclear. The length of the CDR3 is 13 residues. Germline CDR1 and CDR2: SNHLY and FYNNEI. Trimming took off 2 bases at V and 1 base at J, with 5 bases between the two ends. The CDR3 sequence is CASSETVNYGYTF. The CDR3 DNA reads as TGTGCCAGCAGTGAAACAGTTAACTATGGCTACACCTTC. Supplemented by reference TRBV2 and TRBJ1-2, the full variable domain reads EPEVTQTPSHQVTQMGQEVILRCVPISNHLYFYWYRQILGQKVEFLVSFYNNEISEKSEIFDDQFSVERPDGSNFTLKIRSTKLEDSAMYFCASSETVNYGYTFGSGTRLTVV.

The V gene is TRBV30, the J gene TRBJ2-5, with TRBD2 matching over 7 bases. Germline V gives CDR1 GTSNPN, CDR2 SVGIG (reference sequence). CDR3 size: 12 residues. V was clipped by 4 bases and J by 2 bases; unmatched bases: 1. This CDR3 reads CAWTSGQETQYF. CDR3 nucleotide sequence: TGTGCCTGGACTAGCGGACAAGAGACCCAGTACTTC. The complete variable domain, with remaining parts taken from reference TRBV30 and TRBJ2-5, reads SQTIHQWPATLVQPVGSPLSLECTVEGTSNPNLYWYRQAAGRGLQLLFYSVGIGQISSEVPQNLSASRPQDRQFILSSKKLLLSDSGFYLCAWTSGQETQYFGPGTRLLVL.

The chain is built from TRBV28 and TRBJ2-5; 11 bases are shared with TRBD2. J gave up 2 bases and V 4 bases, and 3 bases lay outside the gene matches. The CDR3 runs 15 residues. In germline, CDR1 is MDHEN, CDR2 SYDVKM. CDR3 nucleotides: TGTGCCAGCAGTTATAGCGGGAGGGCACAAGAGACCCAGTACTTC. Its translation is CASSYSGRAQETQYF. Full variable domain (rest looked up from reference TRBV28 and TRBJ2-5): DVKVTQSSRYLVKRTGEKVFLECVQDMDHENMFWYRQDPGLGLRLIYFSYDVKMKEKGDIPEGYSVSREKKERFSLILESASTNQTSMYLCASSYSGRAQETQYFGPGTRLLVL.

The rearrangement joins TRBV7-2 to TRBJ2-5; D perhaps matches TRBD2 (5 bases). The CDR3 is made up of 15 amino acids. With 4 bases removed from V and 10 bases from J, the gap between germline ends came to 22 bases. Looked up from germline, CDR1 is SGHTA and CDR2 is FQGNSA. The CDR3 reads CASSSGPQTIEDQYF. The CDR3 nucleotides are TGTGCCAGCAGCTCAGGCCCTCAGACTATAGAGGACCAGTACTTC.

The gene calls are TRBV5-6 and TRBJ2-5; no definite D call. The V and J ends lost 4 bases and 5 bases respectively, with 18 bases between them. The CDR3 totals 15 residues. Germline lookup yields CDR1 SGHDT and CDR2 YYEEEE. The CDR3 DNA follows: TGTGCCAGCAGCCTGGTAAAATTAGAGAGGGAGACCCAGTACTTC. Amino acids: CASSLVKLERETQYF.

Concerning this clone: Additional DNA sequences in this sample encode the identical CDR3. The chain is built from TRBV7-8 and TRBJ2-7, with 13 bases identical to TRBD2. CDR1 and CDR2 (germline): SGHVS, FQNEAQ. Trimming removed 5 bases from V and 4 bases from J; junction bases left unmatched: 5. The CDR3 runs 15 residues. CDR3 nucleotides: TGTGCCAGCAGCCCACGGACTAGCGGGAGTTACGAGCAGTACTTC. It translates to CASSPRTSGSYEQYF.

This clone is a singleton in its sample. The chain joins TRBV10-3 to TRBJ1-1; D is possibly TRBD1 (6 bases). V was trimmed by 6 bases and J by 3 bases, leaving 17 bases between them. The CDR3 extends over 15 amino acids. Germline V CDR1 and CDR2: ENHRY, SYGVKD. CDR3 amino acids: CAIRSGTQGHTEAFF. DNA for the CDR3: TGTGCCATCAGAAGTGGTACACAGGGCCACACTGAAGCTTTCTTT.

This chain links TRBV5-1 with TRBJ2-7; D might be TRBD2 (6 bases). V lost 4 bases and J lost 7, with 21 bases in between. This CDR3 spans 15 amino acids. Germline values: CDR1 SGHRS, CDR2 YFSETQ. CDR3 loop: CASSDTHAPGREQYF. In DNA form, the CDR3 reads TGCGCCAGCAGCGATACCCACGCCCCAGGGAGGGAGCAGTACTTC.

The chain is built from TRBV18 and TRBJ1-2; D is possibly TRBD1 (5 bases). This CDR3 contains 14 residues. Per the germline V gene, CDR1 is KGHSH and CDR2 is LQKENI. Trimming took 5 bases from V and 14 from J, leaving 24 bases between them. The CDR3, as DNA: TGTGCCAGCTCAAAGGCGGCAGGGAGGCCTGGGGGAACCTTC. Residues: CASSKAAGRPGGTF.

The rearrangement links TRBV7-8 to TRBJ2-1, with 12 bases aligning to TRBD2. The germline V gene encodes CDR1 SGHVS and CDR2 FQNEAQ. V lost 5 bases and J lost 7; bases outside the gene matches: 9. The CDR3 consists of 16 residues. CDR3 in amino acids: CASSLKLAGGLNEQFF. DNA for the CDR3: TGTGCCAGCAGCCTCAAACTAGCGGGAGGTTTAAATGAGCAGTTCTTC.

The chain links TRBV2 to TRBJ2-5, with 9 bases lining up with TRBD1. Germline loops: CDR1 SNHLY, CDR2 FYNNEI. This CDR3 is 13 amino acids long. The trim removed 6 bases at V and 7 bases at J, leaving 6 bases unmatched. The CDR3 reads CASRTDRGGTQYF. DNA for the CDR3: TGTGCCAGCAGGACGGACAGGGGAGGGACCCAGTACTTC.

This chain links TRBV19 with TRBJ1-4, with TRBD1 matching over 10 bases. Germline V gives CDR1 LNHDA, CDR2 SQIVND (reference sequence). V lost 6 bases and J lost 7; bases outside the gene matches: 8. The CDR3 is made up of 15 amino acids. CDR3 sequence: CASRGFGTGVEKLFF. CDR3 coding DNA: TGTGCCAGTAGAGGTTTCGGGACAGGGGTTGAAAAACTGTTTTTT.

This clone was seen just once. V is TRBV5-1 and J is TRBJ2-2; 9 bases line up with TRBD2. CDR3 length: 16 residues. CDR1 is SGHRS and CDR2 is YFSETQ in the germline V gene. V shed 4 bases, J shed 6 bases, and the junction held 10 bases outside the gene matches. CDR3 in amino acids: CASSPISGRDAGELFF. The CDR3 DNA sequence: TGCGCCAGCAGCCCCATTAGCGGGAGAGATGCCGGGGAGCTGTTTTTT.

V usage is TRBV5-5 and J usage is TRBJ1-5; weak D call: TRBD1 (5 bases). Deletions cut 2 bases from V and 4 bases from J, with 13 bases between. The V gene's germline CDR1 is SGHKS and CDR2 YYEKEE (reference sequence). The CDR3 covers 15 residues. CDR3 protein: CASSFSSGANQPQHF. The CDR3 DNA sequence: TGTGCCAGCAGCTTTAGTAGCGGGGCTAATCAGCCCCAGCATTTT.

The chain couples TRBV6-1 to TRBJ1-5; perhaps TRBD1 as D (6 bases). Germline V gene sequence: CDR1 MNHNS, CDR2 SASEGT. Trimming stripped 6 bases from V and 4 bases from J, with 10 bases between. The CDR3 contains 13 residues. The CDR3 nucleotides are TGTGCCAGCAGGGGACACCAAAATCAGCCCCAGCATTTT. This gives the protein CASRGHQNQPQHF.

This chain uses TRBV5-6 with TRBJ2-2; a possible D gene is TRBD1 (5 bases). The CDR3 runs to 16 residues. V shed 1 base and J shed 4 bases, with 14 bases lying between them. The germline gives CDR1 SGHDT, CDR2 YYEEEE. The CDR3 sequence is CASSLMAGKGTGELFF. The CDR3 DNA is TGTGCCAGCAGCTTGATGGCAGGGAAGGGCACCGGGGAGCTGTTTTTT.

The chain combines TRBV5-5 with TRBJ2-7, with no clear D. V gave up 0 bases and J gave up 3 bases, with 16 bases separating them. CDR1 and CDR2 (germline): SGHKS, YYEKEE (reference sequence). This CDR3 has 16 residues. CDR3 bases: TGTGCCAGCAGCTTGGATATCCAGACTGCCCGCTACGAGCAGTACTTC. As protein: CASSLDIQTARYEQYF. The full variable domain, in which reference TRBV5-5 and TRBJ2-7 provide the parts outside the CDR3, is DAGVTQSPTHLIKTRGQQVTLRCSPISGHKSVSWYQQVLGQGPQFIFQYYEKEERGRGNFPDRFSARQFPNYSSELNVNALLLGDSALYLCASSLDIQTARYEQYFGPGTRLTVT.